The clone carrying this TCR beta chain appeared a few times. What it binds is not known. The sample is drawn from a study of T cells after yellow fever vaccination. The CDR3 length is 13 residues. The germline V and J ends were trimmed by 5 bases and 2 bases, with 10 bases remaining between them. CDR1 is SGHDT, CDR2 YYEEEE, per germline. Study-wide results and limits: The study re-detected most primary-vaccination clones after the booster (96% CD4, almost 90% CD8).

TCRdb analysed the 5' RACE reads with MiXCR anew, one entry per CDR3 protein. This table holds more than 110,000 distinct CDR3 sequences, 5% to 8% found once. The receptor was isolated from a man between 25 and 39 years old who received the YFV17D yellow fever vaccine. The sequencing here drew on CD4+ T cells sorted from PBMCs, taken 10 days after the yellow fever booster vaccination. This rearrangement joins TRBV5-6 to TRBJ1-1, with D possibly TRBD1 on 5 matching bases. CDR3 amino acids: CASSWTPNTEAFF. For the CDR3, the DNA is TGTGCCAGCAGTTGGACACCAAACACTGAAGCTTTCTTT.